The 27 T cell receptor beta chains listed next were all sequenced from one sample in a study of T cells after posttransplantation cyclophosphamide. Measured with immunoSEQ multiplex PCR; TCRdb has only the in-frame clones, and not every one. Listed for the sample are fewer than 35,000 clones, none seen a single time. Input material: PBMCs. The receptors were gathered from a woman aged 55-69 years in good health, CMV-negative, and a related stem cell transplant donor.

This clone has at least ten counts. This CDR3 reads CASGRDSQGNTIYF. The CDR3 nucleotides are TGCGCCAGCGGCCGGGACAGCCAGGGGAACACCATATATTTT. The chain combines TRBV5-1 with TRBJ1-3; 7 bases are a match to TRBD1. V lost 7 bases, J lost 7 bases, and 11 bases stayed unmatched. The germline V gene encodes CDR1 SGHRS and CDR2 YFSETQ. The CDR3 has 14 residues.

The table lists this clone with many counts. The CDR3 DNA is TGTGCCAGCTCAAGGATAGGAACGACTTCCCTCCCATCGAACACTGAAGCTTTCTTT. Protein: CASSRIGTTSLPSNTEAFF. The chain uses TRBV18 and TRBJ1-1; D is uncertain. Germline CDR1 reads KGHSH; CDR2 reads LQKENI. The CDR3 spans 19 residues. V was trimmed by 5 bases and J by 1 base, leaving 26 bases between them. Drawing the rest from reference TRBV18 and TRBJ1-1, the complete variable domain is NAGVMQNPRHLVRRRGQEARLRCSPMKGHSHVYWYRQLPEEGLKFMVYLQKENIIDESGMPKERFSAEFPKEGPSILRIQQVVRGDSAAYFCASSRIGTTSLPSNTEAFFGQGTRLTVV.

This clone was observed a handful of times. The CDR3 protein is CAWSDSGGPTDTQYF. For the CDR3, the DNA is TGTGCCTGGAGCGATAGCGGGGGGCCCACAGATACGCAGTATTTT. The V call is TRBV30, the J call TRBJ2-3; TRBD2 matches 10 bases. The CDR3 runs 15 residues. Unmatched junction bases numbered 5, after V lost 3 bases and J lost 2 bases. Germline values: CDR1 GTSNPN, CDR2 SVGIG (reference sequence). The full variable domain, completed using reference TRBV30 and TRBJ2-3, is SQTIHQWPATLVQPVGSPLSLECTVEGTSNPNLYWYRQAAGRGLQLLFYSVGIGQISSEVPQNLSASRPQDRQFILSSKKLLLSDSGFYLCAWSDSGGPTDTQYFGPGTRLTVL.

This clone was detected a few times. This chain uses TRBV28 with TRBJ1-5, with 10 bases that match TRBD1. V lost 1 base, J lost 3 bases, and 3 bases stayed unmatched. Looked up from germline, CDR1 is MDHEN and CDR2 is SYDVKM. The CDR3 is made up of 16 amino acids. In DNA form, the CDR3 reads TGTGCCAGCAGTTTATCCGGGACAGGGGTCAATCAGCCCCAGCATTTT. Translated, it gives CASSLSGTGVNQPQHF. The full variable domain, completed using reference TRBV28 and TRBJ1-5, is DVKVTQSSRYLVKRTGEKVFLECVQDMDHENMFWYRQDPGLGLRLIYFSYDVKMKEKGDIPEGYSVSREKKERFSLILESASTNQTSMYLCASSLSGTGVNQPQHFGDGTRLSIL.

In its sample, this clone was seen many times. The chain uses TRBV7-2 and TRBJ2-1, with unresolved D. The CDR3 consists of 15 residues. Germline V gives CDR1 SGHTA, CDR2 FQGNSA. Trimming pared 4 bases from V and 0 bases from J, leaving 10 bases between. CDR3: CASSWSGSSYNEQFF. As DNA, the CDR3 is TGTGCCAGCAGCTGGTCTGGTAGCTCCTACAATGAGCAGTTCTTC.

There are many counts of this clone. The chain links TRBV19 to TRBJ1-5; tentative D call: TRBD1 (5 bases). This CDR3 is 16 amino acids long. The germline V and J ends were trimmed by 7 bases and 2 bases, with 18 bases remaining between them. Germline CDR1 is LNHDA and CDR2 is SQIVND (reference sequence). DNA for the CDR3: TGTGCCAGTACCCCCCCGATGACGGGGGGCAATCAGCCCCAGCATTTT. It specifies CASTPPMTGGNQPQHF.

The sample holds many counts of this clone. The gene calls are TRBV25-1 and TRBJ1-6; TRBD1 might be the D (5 bases). This CDR3 has 13 amino acids. V lost 4 bases and J lost 7, with 8 bases in between. The V gene's germline CDR1 is MGHDK and CDR2 SYGVNS. CDR3 sequence reads: CASSGGRNSPLHF. CDR3 nucleotides: TGTGCCAGCAGTGGGGGCCGGAATTCACCCCTCCACTTT.

The chain uses TRBV6-5 and TRBJ2-1, with TRBD2 matching over 7 bases. The CDR3 is made up of 15 amino acids. Germline V CDR1 and CDR2: MNHEY, SVGAGI. After removal of 0 bases from V and 7 bases from J, the junction contained 6 bases not matched to a gene. CDR3: CASSYSLAVRNEQFF. In nucleotides, the CDR3 is TGTGCCAGCAGTTACTCTCTAGCGGTCAGGAATGAGCAGTTCTTC.

The table lists this clone with many counts. V usage is TRBV9 and J usage is TRBJ1-1, with D perhaps matching TRBD1 (5 bases). Germline V gene lookup returns CDR1 SGDLS and CDR2 YYNGEE. V was pared by 0 bases and J by 8 bases, with 14 bases between. This CDR3 contains 14 residues. The CDR3 DNA reads as TGTGCCAGCAGCGTAGAAGGCGGGGGTCCAGAAGCTTTCTTT. Translated: CASSVEGGGPEAFF.

This clone was counted between two and nine times. The chain joins TRBV6-5 to TRBJ1-6, with D uncertain. Trimming cost V 7 bases and J 6 bases, with 10 bases left between them. Germline V lookup: CDR1 MNHEY, CDR2 SVGAGI. CDR3 length: 13 amino acids. In DNA, the CDR3 is TGTGCCAGCACCTCAGGCGCTAATTCACCCCTCCACTTT. This sequence encodes CASTSGANSPLHF.

This clone was seen many times. The V and J genes are TRBV6-1 and TRBJ1-4; the match to TRBD1 covers 10 bases. J gave up 7 bases and V 5 bases, and 7 bases lay outside the gene matches. This CDR3 has 15 residues. In germline, CDR1 is MNHNS, CDR2 SASEGT. This CDR3 is CASSSQGQGTEKLFF. CDR3 nucleotides: TGTGCCAGCAGTTCCCAGGGACAGGGGACTGAAAAACTGTTTTTT.

This clone was found many times. The gene calls are TRBV28 and TRBJ2-7; 13 positions agree with TRBD2. The ends lost 7 bases at V and 10 bases at J; junction bases unmatched: 10. There are 14 residues in the CDR3. The germline V gene encodes CDR1 MDHEN and CDR2 SYDVKM. The CDR3, as DNA: TGTGCCAGCAACCCACCGGGACTAGCGGGATTCCAGTACTTC. This translates into CASNPPGLAGFQYF. Full variable domain (remainder filled in from reference TRBV28 and TRBJ2-7): DVKVTQSSRYLVKRTGEKVFLECVQDMDHENMFWYRQDPGLGLRLIYFSYDVKMKEKGDIPEGYSVSREKKERFSLILESASTNQTSMYLCASNPPGLAGFQYFGPGTRLTVT.

This clone was seen many times. The chain uses TRBV6-1 and TRBJ1-5; D is unresolved. Germline-derived CDR1 and CDR2 are MNHNS and SASEGT. V was trimmed by 2 bases and J by 4 bases, leaving 12 bases between them. This CDR3 has 15 amino acids. Here the CDR3 DNA reads TGTGCCAGCAGTGAATTTAGTACACAGAATCAGCCCCAGCATTTT. Translated: CASSEFSTQNQPQHF.

This clone was detected ten times or more. V and J are TRBV7-3 and TRBJ1-1; no clear D gene. V was shortened by 5 bases and J by 8 bases, with 15 bases between the two germline ends. The germline V gene encodes CDR1 SGHTA and CDR2 FQGTGA. The CDR3 has 13 residues. The CDR3 reads CASSINGRLEAFF. The CDR3 region has the DNA TGTGCCAGCAGCATAAATGGCCGACTCGAAGCTTTCTTT. The full variable domain, with the rest looked up from reference TRBV7-3 and TRBJ1-1, is GAGVSQTPSNKVTEKGKYVELRCDPISGHTALYWYRQSLGQGPEFLIYFQGTGAADDSGLPNDRFFAVRPEGSVSTLKIQRTERGDSAVYLCASSINGRLEAFFGQGTRLTVV.

This clone was seen at least ten times. The CDR3 sequence: CASSKGYSGGGYEQYF. The CDR3 DNA is TGTGCCAGCAGTAAAGGATATAGCGGGGGGGGATACGAGCAGTACTTC. The chain joins TRBV6-6 to TRBJ2-7, with 11 positions matching TRBD2. The CDR3 extends over 16 amino acids. Germline values: CDR1 MNHNY, CDR2 SVGAGI (reference sequence). V lost 5 bases, J lost 4 bases, and 10 bases stayed unmatched.

There are many counts of this clone. V is TRBV4-1 and J is TRBJ2-3, with D hard to call. V lost 3 bases to trimming and J lost 4 bases, with 5 bases between them. The CDR3 runs to 12 residues. Germline V CDR1 and CDR2: MGHRA, YSYEKL. The CDR3 sequence: CASSQQSDTQYF. DNA for the CDR3: TGCGCCAGCAGCCAGCAGTCAGATACGCAGTATTTT.

This clone was recorded many times. V and J are TRBV19 and TRBJ1-1; D remains unclear. The CDR3 consists of 15 residues. Trimming took 1 base from V and 5 from J, leaving 14 bases between them. Germline V lookup: CDR1 LNHDA, CDR2 SQIVND (reference sequence). DNA for the CDR3: TGTGCCAGTAGTATAGTGGCAGGCGATAGGACTGAAGCTTTCTTT. Translated, it gives CASSIVAGDRTEAFF.

This clone was observed many times. The chain uses TRBV4-1 and TRBJ1-2, with a tentative D call TRBD1 (6 bases). This CDR3 region has 14 residues. CDR1 and CDR2 (germline): MGHRA, YSYEKL. The germline V and J ends were trimmed by 4 bases and 13 bases, with 22 bases remaining between them. The CDR3 protein is CASSPDRQLWLFTF. CDR3 nucleotides: TGCGCCAGCAGCCCGGACAGACAACTATGGCTTTTCACCTTC.

This clone was counted ten times or more. This rearrangement joins TRBV7-2 to TRBJ2-2; the match to TRBD2 covers 9 bases. Germline values: CDR1 SGHTA, CDR2 FQGNSA. This CDR3 has 19 amino acids. Trimming removed 1 base from V and 3 bases from J; junction bases left unmatched: 12. CDR3 nucleotide sequence: TGTGCCAGCAGCTTAGATAGCGGGAGTTTAGGGATAGACACCGGGGAGCTGTTTTTT. It is translated as CASSLDSGSLGIDTGELFF.

There are many counts of this clone. V usage is TRBV2 and J usage is TRBJ2-5; D possibly corresponds to TRBD1 (6 bases). CDR1 is SNHLY, CDR2 FYNNEI, per germline. The CDR3 has 13 residues. V lost 6 bases to trimming and J lost 5 bases, with 13 bases between them. The chain's CDR3 is CASSKQGRETQYF. The CDR3 nucleotides read TGTGCCAGCAGCAAACAGGGTCGGGAGACCCAGTACTTC. Full variable domain (rest looked up from reference TRBV2 and TRBJ2-5): EPEVTQTPSHQVTQMGQEVILRCVPISNHLYFYWYRQILGQKVEFLVSFYNNEISEKSEIFDDQFSVERPDGSNFTLKIRSTKLEDSAMYFCASSKQGRETQYFGPGTRLLVL.

This clone has ten or more counts. The chain employs TRBV30 and TRBJ1-1; the D gene is possibly TRBD1 (6 bases). Germline CDR1 GTSNPN, CDR2 SVGIG (reference sequence). There are 12 residues in the CDR3. The V end lost 5 bases, the J end lost 1 base, and 8 bases lay between the germline ends. This chain's CDR3 is CAWARGNTEAFF. The CDR3 region has the DNA TGTGCCTGGGCCAGGGGGAACACTGAAGCTTTCTTT.

The sample holds many counts of this clone. V gene TRBV6-1 combines with J gene TRBJ1-1; D possibly corresponds to TRBD1 (5 bases). CDR1 and CDR2 (germline): MNHNS, SASEGT. V was cut by 6 bases and J by 3 bases, with 8 bases left in between. The CDR3 totals 12 residues. CDR3 sequence reads: CASRSGYTEAFF. Here the CDR3 DNA reads TGTGCCAGCAGGTCAGGGTACACTGAAGCTTTCTTT.

In this sample, this clone turned up a few times. This chain connects TRBV30 to TRBJ2-1; tentative D call: TRBD1 (6 bases). Trimming took 0 bases from V and 6 from J, leaving 9 bases between them. CDR1 and CDR2 from the germline V gene are GTSNPN and SVGIG (reference sequence). The CDR3 runs to 13 residues. This CDR3 is CAWSVQGFNEQFF. The CDR3 DNA is TGTGCCTGGAGTGTACAGGGTTTCAATGAGCAGTTCTTC.

This clone was observed many times. This sequence joins TRBV5-1 and TRBJ1-1; 7 positions match TRBD1. Germline CDR1 and CDR2: SGHRS and YFSETQ. J gave up 0 bases and V 0 bases, and 5 bases lay outside the gene matches. The CDR3 contains 16 residues. The DNA for the CDR3 is TGCGCCAGCAGCTTGGAAGGGGGCGGAATGAACACTGAAGCTTTCTTT. It translates to CASSLEGGGMNTEAFF.

This clone was counted many times. The rearrangement uses TRBV28 and TRBJ1-4; no reliable D call. CDR3 size: 12 residues. V lost 3 bases, J lost 7 bases, and 6 bases lay in between. Germline CDR1 MDHEN, CDR2 SYDVKM. Written as DNA, the CDR3 is TGTGCCAGCAGTTTGTTAGCTGAAAAACTGTTTTTT. Translation gives CASSLLAEKLFF. The full variable domain, in which reference TRBV28 and TRBJ1-4 provide the parts outside the CDR3, is DVKVTQSSRYLVKRTGEKVFLECVQDMDHENMFWYRQDPGLGLRLIYFSYDVKMKEKGDIPEGYSVSREKKERFSLILESASTNQTSMYLCASSLLAEKLFFGSGTQLSVL.

This clone was detected many times. Its ends do not fully match the called genes, so a read error is possible. The chain recombines TRBV7-2 with TRBJ2-1; the D gene is possibly TRBD1 (5 bases). From germline, CDR1 is SGHTA and CDR2 FQGNSA. The CDR3 extends over 15 amino acids. CDR3 sequence (DNA): TGTGCCAGCAGCTTTGACAGACCCTCCAACAATGAGCAGTTCTTC. Its translation: CASSFDRPSNNEQFF.

This clone was seen at least ten times. The chain's CDR3 is CATSSGRVSPGELFF. DNA for the CDR3: TGTGCCACCTCTAGCGGGAGAGTTTCGCCCGGGGAGCTGTTTTTT. V is TRBV2 and J is TRBJ2-2, with 10 bases matching TRBD2. Germline CDR1 reads SNHLY; CDR2 reads FYNNEI. Trimming took 10 bases from V and 6 from J; bases not matched to a gene: 11. This CDR3 is built from 15 residues.